The present entry profiles one T cell receptor beta chain with its context. Antigen unknown. The source of the sample is a study of long-term antiretroviral therapy in people with HIV. Study-wide background: Specimens dating back about a decade before the 2015 immediate-ART recommendation are the oldest included.

With 4 bases clipped from V and 2 bases from J, the junction kept 5 bases outside the gene matches. Germline CDR1 is LNHNV and CDR2 is YYDKDF (reference sequence). The CDR3 has 15 residues. General study findings and limits: Clones that expanded before ART (that is, prior to treatment) dominated the repertoire at all time points.

The assay used was immunoSEQ (version v3.0), run at survey level. Sequenced by immunoSEQ multiplex PCR; TCRdb stores in-frame clones only, minus some. Here the sample spans some 20,000 clones, roughly three quarters being singletons. The chain is built from TRBV15 and TRBJ1-2, with TRBD1 identical over 9 bases. This TCR derives from a man between 18 and 35 years old with HIV. This sample comprised unsorted PBMCs, obtained 0.5 years before starting antiretroviral therapy. CDR3 nucleotides: TGTGCCACCAGCATCCCGGGACAGGGAAACTATGGCTACACCTTC. The encoded protein is CATSIPGQGNYGYTF.